The 14 T cell receptor beta chains below all came from one sample that was sequenced in a study of cytomegalovirus exposure and HLA in healthy donors. The primer mix had 60 Vbeta and 13 Jbeta primers. Sequencing used immunoSEQ multiplex PCR; TCRdb keeps in-frame clones, though not all of them. The sample includes tens of thousands of clones, 78% of them seen just once. Sample: PBMCs. These receptors were taken from a woman aged 40 to 50 in good health and CMV-seronegative.

The chain is built from TRBV29-1 and TRBJ1-2; perhaps TRBD1 as D (5 bases). The germline CDR1 and CDR2 sequences are SQVTM and ANQGSEA. The V end lost 3 bases, the J end lost 5 bases, and 10 bases lay between the germline ends. CDR3 length equals 12 residues. The CDR3 loop is CSVDQGGYGYTF. In nucleotides, the CDR3 is TGCAGCGTTGACCAGGGTGGGTATGGCTACACCTTC. Based on the CDR3 plus reference TRBV29-1 and TRBJ1-2, the full variable domain is SAVISQKPSRDICQRGTSLTIQCQVDSQVTMMFWYRQQPGQSLTLIATANQGSEATYESGFVIDKFPISRPNLTFSTLTVSNMSPEDSSIYLCSVDQGGYGYTFGSGTRLTVV.

The CDR3 loop reads CASSTRTGMDQPQHF. The CDR3 DNA is TGTGCCAGCAGTACTCGGACAGGGATGGATCAGCCCCAGCATTTT. The genes are TRBV6-5 and TRBJ1-5; TRBD1 matches at 8 bases. V was pared by 5 bases and J by 5 bases, with 8 bases of the junction left unmatched. CDR1 and CDR2 (germline): MNHEY, SVGAGI. CDR3 length: 15 amino acids.

This sequence joins TRBV5-4 and TRBJ2-5; 9 bases match TRBD1. The CDR3 runs to 17 residues. After removal of 1 base from V and 1 base from J, the junction contained 8 bases not matched to a gene. CDR1 is SGHNT and CDR2 is YYREEE in the germline V gene (reference sequence). The CDR3 spells CASSLTGQGRAQETQYF. The CDR3 nucleotides read TGTGCCAGCAGCTTGACTGGACAGGGGAGGGCCCAAGAGACCCAGTACTTC.

This chain joins TRBV7-9 and TRBJ1-6; possibly TRBD1 for D (5 bases). The germline V gene has CDR1 SEHNR and CDR2 FQNEAQ (reference sequence). The CDR3 is 16 residues long. Trimming removed 1 base at V and 10 bases at J, with 17 bases between. CDR3 coding DNA: TGTGCCAGCAGCTTAGGGTCCAGGGTTTTCGGATCACCCCTCCACTTT. Protein product: CASSLGSRVFGSPLHF.

V and J are TRBV7-2 and TRBJ1-5, with D possibly matching TRBD1 (5 bases). CDR3 length: 14 residues. Germline V gives CDR1 SGHTA, CDR2 FQGNSA. V dropped 1 base and J dropped 7 bases, with 11 bases sitting between them. The CDR3 DNA sequence: TGTGCCAGCAGCTTAGATTCAGGGAACCAGCCCCAGCATTTT. Amino acid sequence: CASSLDSGNQPQHF.

V and J are TRBV6-5 and TRBJ1-2, with a tentative D call TRBD1 (5 bases). In germline, CDR1 is MNHEY, CDR2 SVGAGI. This CDR3 comprises 15 residues. Trimming took off 2 bases at V and 0 bases at J, with 10 bases between the two ends. DNA for the CDR3: TGTGCCAGCAGTTACAGGGGTTTAGCTAACTATGGCTACACCTTC. Residues: CASSYRGLANYGYTF.

The DNA for the CDR3 is TGTGCCAGCAGCTTACGGGACAGGGGAAGGTCCTACGAGCAGTACTTC. Translation: CASSLRDRGRSYEQYF. The chain recombines TRBV11-2 with TRBJ2-7, with TRBD1 identical over 10 bases. The V segment lost 2 bases and the J segment 1 base; nucleotides outside the gene matches: 5. This CDR3 is 16 amino acids long. The germline gives CDR1 SGHAT, CDR2 FQNNGV. Supplemented by reference TRBV11-2 and TRBJ2-7, the full variable domain reads EAGVAQSPRYKIIEKRQSVAFWCNPISGHATLYWYQQILGQGPKLLIQFQNNGVVDDSQLPKDRFSAERLKGVDSTLKIQPAKLEDSAVYLCASSLRDRGRSYEQYFGPGTRLTVT.

Of note for this clone: Other DNA sequences in this sample translate to the same CDR3. The V call is TRBV6-1, the J call TRBJ2-6; D not resolved. CDR3 length: 18 residues. Germline values: CDR1 MNHNS, CDR2 SASEGT. V was cut by 2 bases and J by 0 bases, with 14 bases left in between. The CDR3 DNA reads TGTGCCAGCAGTGAAAGACCAGCGATAGCCTCTGGGGCCAACGTCCTGACTTTC. It is translated as CASSERPAIASGANVLTF.

As concerns this clone: Given the absence of the conserved phenylalanine or tryptophan at the CDR3 end, a read error is likely. V and J are TRBV4-2 and TRBJ2-6; 10 bases are a match to TRBD1. In germline, CDR1 is LGHNA, CDR2 YNFKEQ. CDR3 length equals 17 residues. V lost 2 bases, J lost 2 bases, and 3 bases stayed unmatched. DNA of the CDR3: TGTGCCAGCAGCCAAACCGGGACAGGGGCTGGGGCCAACGTCCTGACTCTC. Protein product: CASSQTGTGAGANVLTL.

The J gene is TRBJ1-4, the V gene TRBV30; a possible D gene is TRBD1 (6 bases). Between the trimmed V and J ends, which lost 6 bases and 3 bases, there was a span of 14 bases. The CDR3 spans 14 residues. Germline V gives CDR1 GTSNPN, CDR2 SVGIG (reference sequence). The CDR3 here is CACRVGAANEKLFF. Here the CDR3 DNA reads TGTGCCTGTCGGGTGGGGGCAGCTAATGAAAAACTGTTTTTT.

V usage is TRBV19 and J usage is TRBJ2-5, with a weak D call TRBD1 (6 bases). V shed 4 bases and J shed 5 bases, with 14 bases lying between them. Germline V gene data show CDR1 as LNHDA and CDR2 as SQIVND (reference sequence). This CDR3 region has 14 residues. The CDR3 DNA follows: TGTGCCAGTAGTAGGACAGAAATTTGGGAGACCCAGTACTTC. Translating gives CASSRTEIWETQYF. Filled out from reference TRBV19 and TRBJ2-5, the complete variable domain reads DGGITQSPKYLFRKEGQNVTLSCEQNLNHDAMYWYRQDPGQGLRLIYYSQIVNDFQKGDIAEGYSVSREKKESFPLTVTSAQKNPTAFYLCASSRTEIWETQYFGPGTRLLVL.

V is TRBV7-9 and J is TRBJ2-1; 14 nucleotides align to TRBD2. CDR3 length: 18 amino acids. Germline V gene sequence: CDR1 SEHNR, CDR2 FQNEAQ (reference sequence). V dropped 3 bases and J dropped 1; count of bases not matched to a gene: 5. The CDR3 region has the DNA TGTGCCAGCAGCTTGAGGACTAGCGGGAGGATTTCCTACAATGAGCAGTTCTTC. Amino acids: CASSLRTSGRISYNEQFF. Using reference TRBV7-9 and TRBJ2-1 for the parts outside the CDR3, the full variable domain is DTGVSQNPRHKITKRGQNVTFRCDPISEHNRLYWYRQTLGQGPEFLTYFQNEAQLEKSRLLSDRFSAERPKGSFSTLEIQRTEQGDSAMYLCASSLRTSGRISYNEQFFGPGTRLTVL.

This clone is medium-sized in the sample. This chain joins TRBV6-6 and TRBJ2-7; 9 bases are a match to TRBD1. CDR3 length: 15 amino acids. After removal of 0 bases from V and 5 bases from J, the junction contained 5 bases not matched to a gene. The V gene's germline CDR1 is MNHNY and CDR2 SVGAGI (reference sequence). The CDR3 sequence: CASSYSERTGDEQYF. As DNA, the CDR3 is TGTGCCAGCAGTTACTCAGAGAGGACAGGGGACGAGCAGTACTTC.

The chain has TRBV6-1 and TRBJ2-7, with 10 positions matching TRBD1. The CDR3 totals 14 residues. Looked up from germline, CDR1 is MNHNS and CDR2 is SASEGT. V lost 5 bases, J lost 2 bases, and 3 bases stayed unmatched. The CDR3 reads CASSLGTGAYEQYF. Here the CDR3 DNA reads TGTGCCAGCAGTTTAGGGACAGGGGCCTACGAGCAGTACTTC.